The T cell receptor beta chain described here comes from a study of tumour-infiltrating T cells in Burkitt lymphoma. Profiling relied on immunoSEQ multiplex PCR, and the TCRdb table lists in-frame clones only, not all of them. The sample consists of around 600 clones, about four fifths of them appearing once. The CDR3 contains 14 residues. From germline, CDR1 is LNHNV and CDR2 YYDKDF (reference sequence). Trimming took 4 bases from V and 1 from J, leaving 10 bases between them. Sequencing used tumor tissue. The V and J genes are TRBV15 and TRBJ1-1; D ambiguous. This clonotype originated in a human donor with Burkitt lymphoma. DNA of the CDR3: TGTGCCACCAGCACCCTGACATCGAACACTGAAGCTTTCTTT. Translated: CATSTLTSNTEAFF.